One sample yielded the 22 T cell receptor beta chains listed below, sequenced in a study of blood T cell repertoires in COVID-19. Here immunoSEQ multiplex PCR was the method, and the copy in TCRdb shows in-frame clones only, minus some. This table has roughly 170,000 clones, less than 90% appearing once. Sequenced: peripheral blood. The receptor source for this set is a man between 65 and 79 years old with active or convalescent COVID-19.

This chain uses TRBV30 with TRBJ1-6; maybe TRBD1 (5 bases). The CDR3 sequence is 15 residues long. V was clipped by 3 bases and J by 10 bases, with 19 bases between them. Germline V lookup: CDR1 GTSNPN, CDR2 SVGIG (reference sequence). The CDR3 is CAWRMTAAHRSPLHF. CDR3 nucleotide sequence: TGTGCCTGGAGGATGACAGCTGCCCATCGATCACCCCTCCACTTT.

The chain employs TRBV30 and TRBJ1-5, with 7 bases aligning to TRBD1. Germline V gene data show CDR1 as GTSNPN and CDR2 as SVGIG (reference sequence). J was trimmed by 4 bases and V by 3 bases; bases with no gene match: 3. The CDR3 length is 13 residues. In DNA form, the CDR3 reads TGTGCCTGGAGAGAGACAGGGAATCAGCCCCAGCATTTT. Amino acids: CAWRETGNQPQHF.

The rearrangement joins TRBV5-6 to TRBJ1-3, with D tentatively TRBD1 (6 bases). This CDR3 has 16 residues. Trimming took off 3 bases at V and 4 bases at J, with 17 bases between the two ends. The germline CDR1 and CDR2 sequences are SGHDT and YYEEEE. DNA of the CDR3: TGTGCCAGCAGCTACTACAGGGTGCTTGGGGGAAACACCATATATTTT. It is translated as CASSYYRVLGGNTIYF. The full variable domain, in which reference TRBV5-6 and TRBJ1-3 provide the parts outside the CDR3, is DAGVTQSPTHLIKTRGQQVTLRCSPKSGHDTVSWYQQALGQGPQFIFQYYEEEERQRGNFPDRFSGHQFPNYSSELNVNALLLGDSALYLCASSYYRVLGGNTIYFGEGSWLTVV.

In this sample, this clone turned up a few times. The chain combines TRBV2 with TRBJ2-1, with 9 bases matching TRBD2. In germline, CDR1 is SNHLY, CDR2 FYNNEI. CDR3 length equals 16 residues. Unmatched junction bases numbered 10, after V lost 6 bases and J lost 4 bases. CDR3 sequence reads: CASRRGGLATYNEQFF. The CDR3 region has the DNA TGTGCCAGCAGGCGAGGGGGACTAGCAACGTACAATGAGCAGTTCTTC.

This clone has only one observation. The chain has TRBV2 and TRBJ2-7, with a tentative D call TRBD1 (6 bases). Germline V lookup: CDR1 SNHLY, CDR2 FYNNEI. This CDR3 has 11 residues. Trimming stripped 10 bases from V and 4 bases from J, with 11 bases between. The CDR3: CAMGQQYEQYF. DNA for the CDR3: TGTGCCATGGGACAACAGTACGAGCAGTACTTC. Combining the CDR3 with reference TRBV2 and TRBJ2-7 gives the whole variable domain EPEVTQTPSHQVTQMGQEVILRCVPISNHLYFYWYRQILGQKVEFLVSFYNNEISEKSEIFDDQFSVERPDGSNFTLKIRSTKLEDSAMYFCAMGQQYEQYFGPGTRLTVT.

This sequence joins TRBV11-2 and TRBJ1-2, with TRBD1 matching over 9 bases. Per germline, CDR1 SGHAT and CDR2 FQNNGV. CDR3 size: 15 residues. The J segment lost 3 bases and the V segment lost 6 bases, leaving 8 bases of the junction unmatched. The CDR3 protein is CASRNLGQGYYGYTF. The CDR3 DNA follows: TGTGCCAGCAGAAACCTAGGACAGGGGTACTATGGCTACACCTTC.

The chain recombines TRBV18 with TRBJ1-1, with 8 positions matching TRBD1. Germline V gene data show CDR1 as KGHSH and CDR2 as LQKENI. J gave up 1 base and V 5 bases, and 6 bases lay outside the gene matches. This CDR3 has 15 amino acids. CDR3 region: CASSIRQGKNTEAFF. The CDR3 DNA is TGTGCCAGCTCAATACGACAGGGGAAGAACACTGAAGCTTTCTTT.

V usage is TRBV11-2 and J usage is TRBJ2-2; D unclear. The germline V and J ends were trimmed by 4 bases and 3 bases, with 6 bases remaining between them. The CDR3 runs 13 residues. Germline V gene lookup returns CDR1 SGHAT and CDR2 FQNNGV. CDR3 protein: CASSSSYTGELFF. CDR3 coding DNA: TGTGCCAGCAGCTCAAGCTACACCGGGGAGCTGTTTTTT. The full variable domain, with the rest looked up from reference TRBV11-2 and TRBJ2-2, is EAGVAQSPRYKIIEKRQSVAFWCNPISGHATLYWYQQILGQGPKLLIQFQNNGVVDDSQLPKDRFSAERLKGVDSTLKIQPAKLEDSAVYLCASSSSYTGELFFGEGSRLTVL.

The chain recombines TRBV6-2 or TRBV6-3 with TRBJ1-2, with unresolved D. Between the trimmed V and J ends, which lost 2 bases and 7 bases, there was a span of 14 bases. Germline V gene sequence: CDR1 MNHEY, CDR2 SVGEGT. The CDR3 contains 14 residues. The CDR3 nucleotides are TGTGCCAGCAGTTACACTGGGCAGTTGTTTGGCTACACCTTC. Its translation: CASSYTGQLFGYTF.

V gene TRBV18 combines with J gene TRBJ1-2; unclear D gene. Germline-derived CDR1 and CDR2 are KGHSH and LQKENI. Trimming cost V 3 bases and J 4 bases, with 21 bases left between them. The length of the CDR3 is 17 residues. Written as DNA, the CDR3 is TGTGCCAGCTCACCCGAGGGCACGCGGGGAACTCTCTATGGCTACACCTTC. Its protein is CASSPEGTRGTLYGYTF. Looking up the rest from reference TRBV18 and TRBJ1-2 gives the full variable domain: NAGVMQNPRHLVRRRGQEARLRCSPMKGHSHVYWYRQLPEEGLKFMVYLQKENIIDESGMPKERFSAEFPKEGPSILRIQQVVRGDSAAYFCASSPEGTRGTLYGYTFGSGTRLTVV.

The chain links TRBV4-1 to TRBJ1-5; D gene uncertain. The CDR3 sequence is 16 residues long. CDR1 is MGHRA, CDR2 YSYEKL, per germline. V lost 4 bases and J 4 bases, leaving 17 bases between the germline ends. Here the CDR3 reads CASSPEGLGSNQPQHF. The CDR3 DNA sequence: TGCGCCAGCAGCCCGGAGGGATTGGGCTCAAATCAGCCCCAGCATTTT.

The chain has TRBV21-1 and TRBJ2-7; the table calls TRBD2, which could not be checked here. TRBV21-1 is termed a pseudogene. The CDR3 spans 14 residues. The CDR3 DNA reads as TGTGCCAGCAGCCCCCCGGGACTTCTCTACGAGCAGTACTTC. It is translated as CASSPPGLLYEQYF.

This clone was detected once. The V call is TRBV4-3, the J call TRBJ1-3; 9 nucleotides agree with TRBD1. Per germline, CDR1 LGHNA and CDR2 YSLEER. After removal of 3 bases from V and 7 bases from J, the junction contained 10 bases not matched to a gene. The CDR3 is 16 residues long. CDR3 sequence: CASSQGPGQGWNTIYF. The DNA for the CDR3 is TGCGCCAGCAGCCAGGGCCCGGGACAGGGTTGGAACACCATATATTTT.

This chain joins TRBV18 and TRBJ1-4; 8 bases fit TRBD1. CDR1 is KGHSH, CDR2 LQKENI, per germline. V lost 2 bases, J lost 5 bases, and 4 bases stayed unmatched. The CDR3 has 15 residues. This CDR3 reads CASSPGQGANEKLFF. In nucleotides, the CDR3 is TGTGCCAGCTCACCAGGACAGGGCGCGAATGAAAAACTGTTTTTT.

The chain joins TRBV28 to TRBJ1-2; perhaps TRBD1 as D (6 bases). The CDR3 consists of 15 residues. CDR1 MDHEN and CDR2 SYDVKM come from the germline V gene. The V end was cut by 4 bases, the J end by 5 bases, with 17 bases between. CDR3 protein: CASSWGGTTLYGYTF. Here the CDR3 DNA reads TGTGCCAGCAGTTGGGGGGGGACAACCTTATATGGCTACACCTTC.

This clone came up once. Different DNA sequences within this sample yield the same CDR3. The CDR3 protein is CASSPPGLAVYNEQFF. DNA for the CDR3: TGTGCCAGCTCACCACCGGGACTTGCGGTATACAATGAGCAGTTCTTC. V usage is TRBV18 and J usage is TRBJ2-1; D might be TRBD2 (6 bases). This CDR3 has 16 amino acids. Germline-derived CDR1 and CDR2 are KGHSH and LQKENI. The V gene lost 0 bases and the J gene lost 4 bases, with 13 bases spanning the gap.

This rearrangement joins TRBV5-1 to TRBJ1-2; the D is unclear. Per germline, CDR1 SGHRS and CDR2 YFSETQ. V lost 1 base and J lost 8, with 12 bases in between. The CDR3 runs 13 residues. The chain's CDR3 is CASSLTVSSGYTF. CDR3 nucleotide sequence: TGCGCCAGCAGCTTGACAGTCTCATCGGGCTACACCTTC.

The chain uses TRBV27 and TRBJ2-7; TRBD2 matches 9 bases. In germline, CDR1 is MNHEY, CDR2 SMNVEV (reference sequence). The CDR3 loop spans 15 amino acids. After removal of 6 bases from V and 0 bases from J, the junction contained 6 bases not matched to a gene. CDR3 sequence (DNA): TGTGCCAGCAGAGGGCGGACTAGCGTCTCCTACGAGCAGTACTTC. As protein: CASRGRTSVSYEQYF.

On this clone: Sequence at one end of the junction differs from germline and may be a read error. This rearrangement joins TRBV5-5 to TRBJ2-2; the D gene is possibly TRBD1 (5 bases). The CDR3 has 14 amino acids. Looked up from germline, CDR1 is SGHKS and CDR2 is YYEKEE (reference sequence). The DNA of the CDR3 is TGTGCCAGCAGATTGGGGCAGAACACCGGGGAGCTGTTTTTT. It specifies CASRLGQNTGELFF.

The V call is TRBV3-1 (or the pseudogene TRBV3-2), the J call TRBJ1-1; D unclear. The germline V gene encodes CDR1 LGHDT and CDR2 YNNKEL (reference sequence). Trimming cost V 2 bases and J 5 bases, with 12 bases left between them. CDR3 size: 14 residues. CDR3 DNA: TGTGCCAGCAGCCAACGACATGGCGGGACTGAAGCTTTCTTT. Residues: CASSQRHGGTEAFF.

This clone was recorded a few times. The genes are TRBV9 and TRBJ1-2; no firm D call. V gave up 5 bases and J gave up 5 bases, with 13 bases separating them. The germline CDR1 and CDR2 sequences are SGDLS and YYNGEE. The CDR3 has 13 residues. CDR3 nucleotides: TGTGCCAGCAGAAAACACGGGGATTATGGCTACACCTTC. Protein product: CASRKHGDYGYTF.

This clone was seen at least ten times. The chain combines TRBV6-2 or TRBV6-3 with TRBJ1-5; no clear D. This CDR3 has 16 amino acids. The germline gives CDR1 MNHEY, CDR2 SVGEGT. Trimming removed 4 bases at V and 0 bases at J, with 13 bases between. Written as DNA, the CDR3 is TGTGCCAGCAGTTCCGGTCACTCGTATAGCAATCAGCCCCAGCATTTT. This encodes CASSSGHSYSNQPQHF.